Given below is one T cell receptor (beta chain) in context. The sample comes from a study of patients and donors after allogeneic stem cell transplantation. This CDR3 region has 15 residues. Per the germline V gene, CDR1 is SEHNR and CDR2 is FQNEAQ (reference sequence). Trimming shortened V by 0 bases and J by 9 bases, and 15 bases separated the two germline ends. A single record per CDR3 protein comes from TCRdb applying MiXCR to the RT-PCR reads. Here the sample spans about a million distinct CDR3 sequences, over 15% being singletons. Sequenced: blood, either unsorted or a sorted T cell fraction (not recorded which). The V gene is TRBV7-9, the J gene TRBJ2-1; D perhaps matches TRBD1 (6 bases). The origin of this receptor is a human donor who was either an allogeneic HSCT recipient or a stem cell or donor lymphocyte infusion donor (not recorded which). It is not recorded whose cells these are; they may come from a transplant donor. The CDR3 region has the DNA TGTGCCAGCAGCTTAGCGTCGGGACAAGGTCGTGAGCAGTTCTTC. It yields the protein CASSLASGQGREQFF.